Following are 30 T cell receptor beta chains from one sample sequenced in a study of blood T cell repertoires in COVID-19. The protocol was immunoSEQ multiplex PCR, while the TCRdb copy is restricted to in-frame clones and leaves out a portion. The data hold 300,000 to 450,000 clones, with about 88% observed a single time. Input material: peripheral blood. Source of these receptors: a human donor in a cohort sampled during active COVID-19.

V is TRBV28 and J is TRBJ2-1; D gene unclear. The CDR3 covers 14 residues. V gave up 4 bases and J gave up 9 bases, with 16 bases separating them. The germline V gene has CDR1 MDHEN and CDR2 SYDVKM. The CDR3 bases are TGTGCCAGCAGTTCCTACCTAGGCGGCGGTGAGCAGTTCTTC. Translated: CASSSYLGGGEQFF.

J is TRBJ2-3 and V is TRBV27; D remains unclear. V lost 2 bases and J 4 bases, leaving 13 bases between the germline ends. Germline V lookup: CDR1 MNHEY, CDR2 SMNVEV (reference sequence). CDR3 size: 15 residues. CDR3 residues: CASSLIVGEADTQYF. The DNA for the CDR3 is TGTGCCAGCAGTTTAATCGTTGGAGAGGCAGATACGCAGTATTTT.

This chain uses TRBV5-1 with TRBJ2-2; the match to TRBD2 covers 9 bases. Germline-derived CDR1 and CDR2 are SGHRS and YFSETQ. The CDR3 consists of 16 residues. V trimming: 3 bases; J trimming: 2 bases; junction bases outside the gene matches: 5. CDR3 DNA: TGCGCCAGCAGCTCACGTAGCGGGGGCAACACCGGGGAGCTGTTTTTT. As protein: CASSSRSGGNTGELFF.

This clone was detected once. The rearrangement joins TRBV30 to TRBJ2-2; the D gene is possibly TRBD2 (5 bases). The CDR3 length is 14 residues. CDR1 is GTSNPN, CDR2 SVGIG, per germline (reference sequence). The V gene lost 0 bases and the J gene lost 7 bases, with 12 bases spanning the gap. The CDR3 DNA sequence: TGTGCCTGGAGTGTACAGTCGGAGGTCGGGGAGCTGTTTTTT. Amino acids: CAWSVQSEVGELFF.

The chain is built from TRBV25-1 and TRBJ2-3; 9 bases are a match to TRBD2. Trimming at V came to 2 bases and at J to 1 base, leaving 4 bases not matched to a gene. The CDR3 loop spans 16 amino acids. Germline CDR1 reads MGHDK; CDR2 reads SYGVNS. The CDR3 DNA sequence: TGTGCCAGCAGTGAACCGAAGCGGGGGGGCACAGATACGCAGTATTTT. It yields the protein CASSEPKRGGTDTQYF.

This clone has more than one count but fewer than ten. The chain employs TRBV6-6 and TRBJ1-5; maybe TRBD1 (5 bases). This CDR3 has 22 amino acids. In germline, CDR1 is MNHNY, CDR2 SVGAGI (reference sequence). Trimming removed 5 bases at V and 1 base at J, with 33 bases between. This CDR3 reads CASSHLIHTGTGTIGSNQPQHF. The CDR3 nucleotides are TGTGCCAGCAGTCACCTCATACATACCGGGACGGGGACTATAGGCAGCAATCAGCCCCAGCATTTT.

The rearrangement joins TRBV12-3 or TRBV12-4 to TRBJ2-3, with D possibly TRBD2 on 6 matching bases. Trimming removed 1 base at V and 14 bases at J, with 10 bases between. CDR3 length: 11 residues. CDR3 nucleotides: TGTGCCAGCAGTTTAGGGAGGGTGCGGTATTTT. Protein product: CASSLGRVRYF.

The chain combines TRBV5-1 with TRBJ2-3; maybe TRBD2 (6 bases). Germline V gene sequence: CDR1 SGHRS, CDR2 YFSETQ. The length of the CDR3 is 15 residues. Trimming took 7 bases from V and 4 from J, leaving 19 bases between them. This CDR3 is CASLPSPGVADTQYF. CDR3 DNA: TGCGCCAGCCTGCCCTCTCCGGGAGTGGCAGATACGCAGTATTTT.

J is TRBJ1-5 and V is TRBV2; 9 nucleotides align to TRBD1. This CDR3 comprises 15 residues. Trimming cost V 8 bases and J 2 bases; bases outside gene matches: 7. CDR1 and CDR2 (germline): SNHLY, FYNNEI. This CDR3 is CASGRDRAGNQPQHF. The DNA for the CDR3 is TGTGCCAGCGGCCGGGACAGGGCGGGCAATCAGCCCCAGCATTTT.

V usage is TRBV15 and J usage is TRBJ2-5, with D possibly TRBD1 on 6 matching bases. V was cut by 0 bases and J by 4 bases, with 6 bases left in between. Germline CDR1 reads LNHNV; CDR2 reads YYDKDF (reference sequence). The CDR3 contains 13 residues. The CDR3 nucleotides are TGTGCCACCAGCAGAGAGGACAGAGAGACCCAGTACTTC. It is translated as CATSREDRETQYF.

This CDR3 reads CASRGTSDLTLDYEQYF. In DNA form, the CDR3 reads TGTGCCAGCAGGGGGACTAGCGACCTAACCCTTGACTACGAGCAGTACTTC. This sequence joins TRBV2 and TRBJ2-7; the match to TRBD2 covers 10 bases. CDR1 is SNHLY, CDR2 FYNNEI, per germline. V shed 6 bases and J 3 bases; nucleotides not matched to a gene: 14. CDR3 length equals 17 residues.

The V call is TRBV2, the J call TRBJ2-5, with 12 bases that match TRBD2. After removal of 9 bases from V and 6 bases from J, the junction contained 8 bases not matched to a gene. Germline V gene lookup returns CDR1 SNHLY and CDR2 FYNNEI. The CDR3 extends over 14 amino acids. Here the CDR3 DNA reads TGTGCCAGTTTAACTAGCGGGGGGAGGAAGACCCAGTACTTC. It codes for CASLTSGGRKTQYF.

V gene TRBV7-8 combines with J gene TRBJ1-2; tentatively, D is TRBD1 (6 bases). This CDR3 is 13 amino acids long. CDR1 and CDR2 from the germline V gene are SGHVS and FQNEAQ. V dropped 5 bases and J dropped 3 bases, with 10 bases sitting between them. The CDR3 sequence: CASSPDSDYGYTF. The CDR3 bases are TGTGCCAGCAGCCCGGACAGTGACTATGGCTACACCTTC.

As to this clone: The junction and the germline gene differ at one end; a read error may be behind it. The gene calls are TRBV2 and TRBJ2-3, with 8 bases matching TRBD2. The CDR3 loop spans 13 amino acids. The germline V gene has CDR1 SNHLY and CDR2 FYNNEI. CDR3 loop: CASSRTSTDTQYF. CDR3 sequence (DNA): TGTGCCAGCAGTCGGACTAGCACCGATACGCAGTATTTT. The full variable domain, rest sourced from reference TRBV2 and TRBJ2-3, is EPEVTQTPSHQVTQMGQEVILRCVPISNHLYFYWYRQILGQKVEFLVSFYNNEISEKSEIFDDQFSVERPDGSNFTLKIRSTKLEDSAMYFCASSRTSTDTQYFGPGTRLTVL.

The sample holds a few counts of this clone. The chain is built from TRBV7-3 and TRBJ2-2, with TRBD1 matching over 9 bases. Losses at the gene ends were 2 bases for V and 6 bases for J; bases not matched to a gene: 1. Looked up from germline, CDR1 is SGHTA and CDR2 is FQGTGA. This CDR3 is built from 14 residues. The CDR3 DNA sequence: TGTGCCAGCAGCTTAGGGACAGGGCCCGGGGAGCTGTTTTTT. This sequence encodes CASSLGTGPGELFF.

The chain recombines TRBV11-2 with TRBJ2-7, with D possibly matching TRBD2 (5 bases). V lost 5 bases to trimming and J lost 6 bases, with 17 bases between them. CDR3 length equals 14 residues. The germline gives CDR1 SGHAT, CDR2 FQNNGV. The CDR3 DNA is TGTGCCAGCAGCCCCAACCCCCTAGCATCCGAGCAGTACTTC. It encodes CASSPNPLASEQYF.

In this sample, this clone turned up a few times. J is TRBJ2-7 and V is TRBV5-4; unclear D gene. Between the trimmed V and J ends, which lost 2 bases and 5 bases, there was a span of 14 bases. This CDR3 contains 14 residues. Germline V gives CDR1 SGHNT, CDR2 YYREEE (reference sequence). This CDR3 is CASSFSSGRDEQYF. CDR3 in DNA: TGTGCCAGCAGCTTCTCGTCGGGTCGAGACGAGCAGTACTTC.

This clone was seen more than once but under ten times. This chain joins TRBV14 and TRBJ2-3, with D hard to call. The CDR3 spans 14 residues. Trimming pared 6 bases from V and 0 bases from J, leaving 10 bases between. Germline-derived CDR1 and CDR2 are SGHDN and FVKESK. CDR3 in DNA: TGTGCCAGCAGGCTATCGTCTAGCACAGATACGCAGTATTTT. Translated: CASRLSSSTDTQYF.

The chain combines TRBV5-1 with TRBJ2-5; 9 bases match TRBD1. V was clipped by 6 bases and J by 5 bases; unmatched bases: 8. CDR3 length: 14 amino acids. Germline V gene sequence: CDR1 SGHRS, CDR2 YFSETQ. This CDR3 is CASMTGGLGETQYF. As DNA, the CDR3 is TGCGCCAGCATGACAGGGGGATTAGGGGAGACCCAGTACTTC.

This chain joins TRBV6-1 and TRBJ2-1, with TRBD2 identical over 7 bases. Trimming removed 3 bases from V and 3 bases from J; junction bases left unmatched: 2. Germline CDR1 is MNHNS and CDR2 is SASEGT. The CDR3 runs to 14 residues. CDR3 nucleotides: TGTGCCAGCAGTGAGACTAGCATCTACAATGAGCAGTTCTTC. Protein sequence: CASSETSIYNEQFF.

V is TRBV4-1 and J is TRBJ1-5, with D tentatively TRBD1 (5 bases). The CDR3 totals 17 residues. Trimming removed 0 bases from V and 0 bases from J, with 12 bases in between. Germline V gives CDR1 MGHRA, CDR2 YSYEKL. The CDR3, as DNA: TGCGCCAGCAGCCAAGAGGGAGGGGCCTATAGCAATCAGCCCCAGCATTTT. Translated: CASSQEGGAYSNQPQHF.

V is TRBV28 and J is TRBJ2-5; 7 bases line up with TRBD1. Germline CDR1 MDHEN, CDR2 SYDVKM. Germline trimming cut 6 bases from V and 1 base from J; bases unmatched to any gene: 17. The CDR3 sequence is 18 residues long. In nucleotides, the CDR3 is TGTGCCAGCAGCCCCGGAACCATCCAGGGGGTACTCCAAGAGACCCAGTACTTC. It yields the protein CASSPGTIQGVLQETQYF.

The table lists this clone with a few counts. V usage is TRBV2 and J usage is TRBJ2-1; 9 bases are a match to TRBD2. Trimming cost V 7 bases and J 7 bases; bases outside gene matches: 5. The CDR3 has 13 amino acids. The germline CDR1 and CDR2 sequences are SNHLY and FYNNEI. The CDR3 DNA reads as TGTGCCAGCACGGGCGGGAGGGTTAATGAGCAGTTCTTC. It yields the protein CASTGGRVNEQFF. Complete variable domain (other parts from reference TRBV2 and TRBJ2-1): EPEVTQTPSHQVTQMGQEVILRCVPISNHLYFYWYRQILGQKVEFLVSFYNNEISEKSEIFDDQFSVERPDGSNFTLKIRSTKLEDSAMYFCASTGGRVNEQFFGPGTRLTVL.

V is TRBV4-1 and J is TRBJ2-7, with TRBD1 as a possible D gene (5 bases). The CDR3 is 17 residues long. V was cut by 8 bases and J by 7 bases, with 30 bases left in between. Germline CDR1 and CDR2: MGHRA and YSYEKL. CDR3 in amino acids: CASLDRRAPITMGEQYF. CDR3 DNA sequence: TGCGCCAGCTTGGACCGCAGGGCTCCTATCACTATGGGAGAGCAGTACTTC.

V is TRBV7-3 and J is TRBJ2-2; the match to TRBD2 covers 7 bases. The CDR3 runs 18 residues. The V segment lost 0 bases and the J segment 0 bases; nucleotides outside the gene matches: 7. Germline V CDR1 and CDR2: SGHTA, FQGTGA. Here the CDR3 DNA reads TGTGCCAGCAGCTTAACGCTTTCCGGGACTACGAACACCGGGGAGCTGTTTTTT. It is translated as CASSLTLSGTTNTGELFF.

The gene calls are TRBV11-2 and TRBJ1-4, with D unresolved. This CDR3 region has 15 residues. CDR1 and CDR2 from the germline V gene are SGHAT and FQNNGV. V was pared by 1 base and J by 7 bases, with 13 bases between. The CDR3 coding sequence is TGTGCCAGCAGCTTAGCCGCCGGGTCTGGTGAAAAACTGTTTTTT. This sequence encodes CASSLAAGSGEKLFF.

Only a few counts were recorded for this clone. The chain links TRBV27 to TRBJ2-1; D is undetermined. Looked up from germline, CDR1 is MNHEY and CDR2 is SMNVEV (reference sequence). The CDR3 extends over 16 amino acids. V was cut by 3 bases and J by 0 bases, with 12 bases left in between. The CDR3 protein is CASSFDRYSSYNEQFF. CDR3 sequence (DNA): TGTGCCAGCAGTTTCGACCGATACAGCTCCTACAATGAGCAGTTCTTC.

The chain employs TRBV7-8 and TRBJ2-1; TRBD1 might be the D (6 bases). Trimming took off 11 bases at V and 6 bases at J, with 17 bases between the two ends. Germline CDR1 reads SGHVS; CDR2 reads FQNEAQ. This CDR3 has 13 amino acids. The CDR3 DNA reads TGTGCCTCATGCGCCGAGGGGGTCAATGAGCAGTTCTTC. Amino acids: CASCAEGVNEQFF.

V gene TRBV19 combines with J gene TRBJ2-1, with D perhaps TRBD1 (5 bases). Per the germline V gene, CDR1 is LNHDA and CDR2 is SQIVND (reference sequence). This CDR3 has 15 residues. V lost 7 bases and J 0 bases, leaving 13 bases between the germline ends. CDR3 region: CASTTTVSSYNEQFF. CDR3 DNA: TGTGCCAGTACCACGACAGTGAGCTCCTACAATGAGCAGTTCTTC.

This rearrangement joins TRBV7-8 to TRBJ1-2; TRBD1 matches at 10 bases. The CDR3 consists of 14 residues. V trimming: 4 bases; J trimming: 4 bases; junction bases outside the gene matches: 3. Germline loops: CDR1 SGHVS, CDR2 FQNEAQ. The chain's CDR3 is CASSYGTGAYGYTF. CDR3 DNA: TGTGCCAGCAGCTACGGGACAGGGGCCTATGGCTACACCTTC.